The rows below give T cell receptor beta chains drawn from one sample of a study of blood T cell repertoires in COVID-19. The protocol was immunoSEQ multiplex PCR, while the TCRdb copy is restricted to in-frame clones and leaves out a portion. Among roughly 120,000 clones listed, roughly 72% were seen once. The source material was peripheral blood. Receptors were obtained from a man at least 80 years old with COVID-19, enrolled during active disease. Each CDR3 is given with its conserved first and last residue. A D gene is named only where the DNA matches it firmly. Only some rows state a clone size, as once, few, many or a class for expanded clones.

J,V,size,D,CDR3,DNA
TRBJ2-7,TRBV7-2,-,TRBD2,CASSFLSGGLARTYEQYF,TGTGCCAGCAGCTTCCTCTCTGGGGGACTAGCGCGAACCTACGAGCAGTACTTC
TRBJ2-7,TRBV27,-,-,CASRPWGDPPAYEQYF,TGTGCCAGCAGGCCTTGGGGGGACCCCCCAGCCTACGAGCAGTACTTC
TRBJ1-3,TRBV9,-,-,CASSVASRAGNTIYF,TGTGCCAGCAGCGTAGCAAGCAGGGCTGGAAACACCATATATTTT
TRBJ1-4,TRBV5-8,few,TRBD1,CASSRLGTAANEKLFF,TGTGCCAGCAGCAGATTGGGGACAGCTGCTAATGAAAAACTGTTTTTT
TRBJ2-7,TRBV6-1,many,-,CASSDLRFYEQYF,TGTGCCAGCAGTGACCTGCGGTTTTACGAGCAGTACTTC
TRBJ1-2,TRBV28,few,-,CASTSNYGYTF,TGTGCCAGCACCTCTAACTATGGCTACACCTTC
TRBJ1-4,TRBV2,-,TRBD1,CASSRQGGNEKLFF,TGTGCCAGCAGTCGACAGGGAGGTAATGAAAAACTGTTTTTT
TRBJ2-3,TRBV4-2,-,TRBD2,CASSQPSGSTDTQYF,TGTGCCAGCAGCCAGCCTAGCGGGAGCACAGATACGCAGTATTTT
TRBJ1-6,TRBV19,-,-,CASSTTGIDDSPLHF,TGTGCCAGTAGTACCACAGGAATAGACGATTCACCCCTCCACTTT
TRBJ1-2,TRBV28,-,-,CASSLGHTGGYTF,TGTGCCAGCAGTTTGGGACACACGGGGGGCTACACCTTC
TRBJ1-1,TRBV7-9,-,-,CASSLARASGKAFF,TGTGCCAGCAGCTTAGCGAGGGCATCTGGGAAAGCTTTCTTT
TRBJ1-6,TRBV7-9,-,-,CASGAGHTSPLHF,TGTGCCAGCGGGGCAGGGCATACTTCACCCCTCCACTTT
TRBJ1-2,TRBV27,-,-,CASSWGRESNYGYTF,TGTGCCAGCAGTTGGGGCAGGGAAAGTAACTATGGCTACACCTTC
TRBJ1-6,TRBV7-6,-,-,CASSYDGGRSSPLHF,TGTGCCAGCAGCTATGACGGCGGAAGGAGTTCACCCCTCCACTTT
TRBJ1-3,TRBV3-1/TRBV3-2,-,-,CASSQAPGSAGNTIYF,TGTGCCAGCAGCCAAGCACCAGGGTCTGCTGGAAACACCATATATTTT
TRBJ2-3,TRBV14,-,TRBD2,CASSQTFASGISTDTQYF,TGTGCCAGCAGCCAAACGTTTGCTAGCGGGATTAGCACAGATACGCAGTATTTT
TRBJ1-5,TRBV27,few,-,CASSLSGVHQPQHF,TGTGCCAGTTCCCTTTCGGGGGTTCATCAGCCCCAGCATTTT
TRBJ2-1,TRBV7-3,-,TRBD2,CASSLTGGSSYNEQFF,TGTGCCAGCAGCTTAACTGGCGGGAGCTCCTACAATGAGCAGTTCTTC
TRBJ2-7,TRBV5-4,few,-,CASSLGTAVLTYEQYF,TGTGCCAGCAGCTTGGGGACAGCAGTTTTGACCTACGAGCAGTACTTC
TRBJ2-1,TRBV28,-,TRBD2,CASSSAGERGEQFF,TGTGCCAGCAGTTCAGCGGGAGAGCGTGGTGAGCAGTTCTTC
TRBJ2-3,TRBV5-1,-,-,CASSFSGADTQYF,TGCGCCAGCAGCTTTTCGGGGGCAGATACGCAGTATTTT
TRBJ2-1,TRBV7-2,-,-,CASSSMTGTYNEQFF,TGTGCCAGCAGCTCAATGACAGGAACTTACAATGAGCAGTTCTTC
TRBJ2-1,TRBV18,-,-,CASSPGDNEQFF,TGTGCCAGCTCACCAGGAGACAATGAGCAGTTCTTC
TRBJ2-5,TRBV28,-,-,CAITRGDRQETQYF,TGTGCCATCACCCGGGGTGATCGCCAAGAGACCCAGTACTTC
TRBJ2-7,TRBV9,-,TRBD1,CASSADRGRSAEQYF,TGTGCCAGCAGCGCTGACAGGGGGCGTTCGGCCGAGCAGTACTTC
TRBJ1-6,TRBV5-1,-,-,CASSWDTSNLRPLHF,TGCGCCAGCAGCTGGGACACGTCCAACCTAAGACCCCTCCACTTT
TRBJ2-3,TRBV5-1,-,-,CASKLADWGTDTQYF,TGCGCCAGCAAGTTGGCGGATTGGGGCACAGATACGCAGTATTTT
TRBJ2-1,TRBV29-1,few,TRBD2,CSVVGGRAVDEQFF,TGCAGCGTTGTTGGCGGGAGGGCCGTGGATGAGCAGTTCTTC
TRBJ1-5,TRBV14,-,-,CASSQGQYGPQHF,TGTGCCAGCAGCCAAGGACAGTACGGGCCCCAGCATTTT
TRBJ1-5,TRBV6-5,-,TRBD1,CASRETGGGNQPQHF,TGTGCCAGCAGGGAGACAGGGGGCGGCAATCAGCCCCAGCATTTT
TRBJ2-7,TRBV9,few,-,CASSAGVAGEQYF,TGTGCCAGCAGCGCTGGCGTGGCAGGCGAGCAGTACTTC
TRBJ2-7,TRBV28,-,-,CASSFPGEYSYEQYF,TGTGCCAGCAGTTTCCCGGGAGAATACTCCTACGAGCAGTACTTC
TRBJ1-2,TRBV15,few,-,CATSRERGMGYGYTF,TGTGCCACCAGCAGAGAGAGGGGGATGGGCTATGGCTACACCTTC
TRBJ2-7,TRBV6-5,few,-,CASSRGVEQYF,TGTGCCAGCTCAAGGGGTGTCGAGCAGTACTTC
TRBJ2-7,TRBV28,-,TRBD1,CASSHPQGAAKVEQYF,TGTGCCAGCAGTCACCCACAGGGGGCAGCCAAGGTGGAGCAGTACTTC
TRBJ2-7,TRBV2,-,TRBD1,CASAGTVNEQYF,TGTGCCAGCGCCGGGACAGTAAACGAGCAGTACTTC
TRBJ2-7,TRBV11-2,-,TRBD2,CASSVRLAGGPYEQYF,TGTGCCAGCAGCGTCCGACTAGCGGGAGGGCCTTACGAGCAGTACTTC
TRBJ2-3,TRBV28,-,-,CASSTLGGVGDTQYF,TGTGCCAGCAGTACCCTAGGGGGAGTAGGCGATACGCAGTATTTT
TRBJ2-1,TRBV7-2,few,TRBD2,CASSSIAGVHEQFF,TGTGCCAGCAGCTCCATAGCGGGAGTGCATGAGCAGTTCTTC
TRBJ2-1,TRBV19,-,-,CASSSQGQNLYNEQFF,TGTGCCAGTAGTTCCCAGGGACAAAACCTCTACAATGAGCAGTTCTTC
TRBJ1-5,TRBV23-1,-,TRBD1,CASSPQTGGTSNQPQHF,TGCGCCAGCAGTCCCCAGACAGGGGGGACGAGCAATCAGCCCCAGCATTTT
TRBJ1-2,TRBV7-2,-,TRBD1,CASSPRTGEIYGYTF,TGTGCCAGCAGCCCGCGGACAGGGGAGATCTATGGCTACACCTTC
TRBJ2-2,TRBV24-1,-,TRBD2,CATRDSHLSGRVNTGELFF,TGTGCCACCAGGGATTCTCATCTTAGCGGGAGGGTGAACACCGGGGAGCTGTTTTTT
TRBJ2-3,TRBV6-5,once,TRBD2,CAGTLAGAVADTQYF,TGTGCCGGCACCCTAGCGGGAGCAGTGGCAGATACGCAGTATTTT
TRBJ1-3,TRBV28,few,TRBD1,CASGRDRLGNTIYF,TGTGCCAGCGGCCGGGACAGGCTTGGAAACACCATATATTTT
TRBJ2-3,TRBV24-1,-,-,CATSISGSTDTQYF,TGTGCCACCAGTATAAGCGGTAGCACAGATACGCAGTATTTT
TRBJ2-2,TRBV28,few,TRBD1,CASSPQGPWVDTGELFF,TGTGCCAGCAGTCCACAGGGGCCGTGGGTGGACACCGGGGAGCTGTTTTTT
TRBJ1-5,TRBV12-5,-,-,CASGWDIWFDQPQHF,TGTGCTAGTGGTTGGGACATCTGGTTCGATCAGCCCCAGCATTTT
TRBJ1-6,TRBV3-1/TRBV3-2,-,-,CASSQGGTNNSPLHF,TGTGCCAGCAGCCAAGGGGGGACAAATAATTCACCCCTCCACTTT
TRBJ2-2,TRBV13,-,-,CASSPWRSANTGELFF,TGTGCCAGCAGCCCCTGGAGGTCCGCGAACACCGGGGAGCTGTTTTTT